Listed below are T cell receptor beta chains from one sample, sequenced in a study of blood T cells in healthy people across ages. TCRdb re-called the 5' RACE reads through MiXCR, storing one row per CDR3 protein. This table has approximately 600,000 distinct CDR3 sequences, around 54% appearing once. Material for sequencing was blood. These receptors all stem from a man aged 55 to 70 in good health. CDR3s include the opening cysteine and the closing phenylalanine or tryptophan. A D gene is named only where the DNA matches it firmly. A row's size may be missing; if present it is once, few, many or a size class.

d_gene | abundance | j_gene | v_gene | CDR3nt | CDR3aa
TRBD1 | NA | TRBJ1-1 | TRBV5-1 | TGCGCCAGCAGCAAAAGGACAGGGGAGGGCACTGAAGCTTTCTTT | CASSKRTGEGTEAFF
NA | NA | TRBJ2-5 | TRBV7-8 | TGTGCCAGCAGCCCCTACGGGGTGCAAGAGACCCAGTACTTC | CASSPYGVQETQYF
NA | NA | TRBJ2-3 | TRBV12-3/TRBV12-4 | TGTGCCAGCAGCCATAGGGAGGATACGCAGTATTTT | CASSHREDTQYF
TRBD1 | NA | TRBJ2-4 | TRBV24-1 | TGTGCCACCAGTGAGACCGGGACAGGGGTGGACATTCAGTACTTC | CATSETGTGVDIQYF
TRBD1 | NA | TRBJ2-1 | TRBV10-3 | TGTGCCATCAGTGGGAACAGGGGGCGAATGAATGAGCAGTTCTTC | CAISGNRGRMNEQFF
TRBD2 | few | TRBJ2-5 | TRBV4-1 | TGCGCCAGCAGCCAATCGAGCGGGGGCAGGGAGACCCAGTACTTC | CASSQSSGGRETQYF
NA | few | TRBJ2-5 | TRBV20-1 | TGCAGTGCTAGAGATCCCGGGGGAGAGACCCAGTACTTC | CSARDPGGETQYF
TRBD1 | few | TRBJ2-7 | TRBV28 | TGTGCCAGCAGAACCGGGACAGGGGGCCCCTACGAGCAGTACTTC | CASRTGTGGPYEQYF
TRBD1 | NA | TRBJ1-5 | TRBV7-4 | TGTGCCAGCAGCTGGACAGGGGAAGAGGAGCCCCAGCATTTT | CASSWTGEEEPQHF
TRBD1 | NA | TRBJ2-3 | TRBV12-3/TRBV12-4 | TGTGCCAGCAGGAAGACAGGGGGGACAGATACGCAGTATTTT | CASRKTGGTDTQYF
NA | NA | TRBJ1-4 | TRBV29-1 | TGCAGCGTTGGCGGTTCTGAAAAACTGTTTTTT | CSVGGSEKLFF
NA | NA | TRBJ1-5 | TRBV3-1 | TGTGCCAGCAGCCAAATGCGGAATCAGCCCCAGCATTTT | CASSQMRNQPQHF
TRBD2 | NA | TRBJ2-7 | TRBV7-2 | TGTGCCAGCAGCATTAGCGGGGGGGCGGCCTACGAGCAGTACTTC | CASSISGGAAYEQYF
NA | once | TRBJ2-5 | TRBV5-1 | TGCGCCAGCAGCTTTGCGACAGAAGAGACCCAGTACTTC | CASSFATEETQYF
TRBD1 | NA | TRBJ2-5 | TRBV7-6 | TGTGCCAGCAGCTTAAGACAGGGGAACCAAGAGACCCAGTACTTC | CASSLRQGNQETQYF
NA | few | TRBJ2-2 | TRBV29-1 | TGCAGCGTTTCCCAGGCGACAGGATTAGCCGGGGAGCTGTTTTTT | CSVSQATGLAGELFF
NA | NA | TRBJ2-7 | TRBV27 | TGTGCCAGCAGACCCGACACTTACTCCTACAATGAGCAGTACTTC | CASRPDTYSYNEQYF
NA | many | TRBJ1-1 | TRBV15 | TGTGCCACCAGCAGCAAGGGCGGGACTGAAGCTTTCTTT | CATSSKGGTEAFF
NA | NA | TRBJ2-7 | TRBV20-1 | TGCAGCGCGGAAACTACTGCTAAGGGGTGGGATGAGCAGTACTTC | CSAETTAKGWDEQYF
TRBD1 | NA | TRBJ1-2 | TRBV7-9 | TGTGCCAGCAGCAATACAGGGGGGCAAGGCTACACCTTC | CASSNTGGQGYTF
TRBD1 | few | TRBJ2-5 | TRBV29-1 | TGCAGTGCAAGGGGGCTAATGATCCAAGAGACCCAGTACTTC | CSARGLMIQETQYF
NA | NA | TRBJ1-2 | TRBV12-3/TRBV12-4 | TGTGCCAGCAGGGGTCGGTTCGTAAGTGGCTACACCTTC | CASRGRFVSGYTF
TRBD1 | NA | TRBJ2-6 | TRBV25-1 | TGTGCCAGCAGTGAAAGGGGGCAGGGGACCTCTGGGGCCAACGTCCTGACTTTC | CASSERGQGTSGANVLTF
TRBD2 | NA | TRBJ2-1 | TRBV11-3 | TGTGCCAGCAGCCGGGGGGGCGGGGGGACCTTAAATGAGCAGTTCTTC | CASSRGGGGTLNEQFF
TRBD1 | few | TRBJ2-1 | TRBV20-1 | TGCAGTGCTCCCGACAGGGGGACCTACAATGAGCAGTTCTTC | CSAPDRGTYNEQFF
NA | NA | TRBJ1-4 | TRBV14 | TGTGCCAGCAGCCAAACCCCAATCTTGGGTGAAAAACTGTTTTTT | CASSQTPILGEKLFF
NA | few | TRBJ2-7 | TRBV6-6 | TGTGCCAGCAGTGATGGACAGTCCTACGAGCAGTACTTC | CASSDGQSYEQYF
NA | NA | TRBJ2-3 | TRBV4-2 | TGTGCCAGCAGCCAAGATCCCAGCTATCGCACAGATACGCAGTATTTT | CASSQDPSYRTDTQYF
TRBD1 | NA | TRBJ2-4 | TRBV12-3/TRBV12-4 | TGTGCCAGCAGTCCCGACAGGGGATTGGACATTCAGTACTTC | CASSPDRGLDIQYF
NA | NA | TRBJ2-5 | TRBV10-2 | TGCGCCAGCAGTGGGGTGGGGATGCAAGAGACCCAGTACTTC | CASSGVGMQETQYF
TRBD1 | NA | TRBJ2-5 | TRBV5-1 | TGCGCCAGCAGCTCTGGACCGGGACAGGGGGAAGAGACCCAGTACTTC | CASSSGPGQGEETQYF
TRBD2 | NA | TRBJ2-7 | TRBV6-2/TRBV6-3 | TGTGCCAGCAGCCCCACTAGCGGGAGAAGGTACGAGCAGTACTTC | CASSPTSGRRYEQYF
TRBD2 | NA | TRBJ2-7 | TRBV15 | TGTGCCACCAGCGGAGGGGACAGCGGGGGGTCCTACAATGAGCAGTACTTC | CATSGGDSGGSYNEQYF
TRBD2 | few | TRBJ2-1 | TRBV15 | TGTGCCACCGGTTCGACTAGCGGGGCAGGCGAGCAGTTCTTC | CATGSTSGAGEQFF
NA | NA | TRBJ1-2 | TRBV12-3/TRBV12-4 | TGTGCCAGCAGTTTTGGGACAAGTCGTAACTATGGCTACACCTTC | CASSFGTSRNYGYTF
TRBD2 | NA | TRBJ2-5 | TRBV7-9 | TGTGCCAGCAGCGGACGGACTAGCGGGGGGGACCAAGAGACCCAGTACTTC | CASSGRTSGGDQETQYF